One and the same sample provided the 27 T cell receptor beta chains below, sequenced in a study of Ad26.COV2.S vaccination and SARS-CoV-2 variants. Treatment indicated: around 19 received Ad26.COV2.S at low or high dose, single or two shots; roughly five received placebo; per-sample allocation not given. Day 63 after the first injection of vaccine or placebo was the sampling time. Here immunoSEQ multiplex PCR was the method, and the copy in TCRdb shows in-frame clones only, minus some. Seen here are around 350,000 clones, 85% observed once, and the top ten hold 3% to 4%. This material consisted of peripheral blood, taken in a trial of Ad26.COV2.S vaccine versus placebo. These receptors all come from a person aged 18 to 59 who received the Ad26.COV2.S COVID-19 vaccine or a placebo.

The rearrangement uses TRBV7-8 and TRBJ2-1; no clear D gene. V lost 5 bases to trimming and J lost 13 bases, with 15 bases between them. This CDR3 contains 12 residues. CDR1 and CDR2 from the germline V gene are SGHVS and FQNEAQ. Here the CDR3 DNA reads TGTGCCAGCAGCCACCCGGCGAGCGCCCAGTTCTTC. This gives the protein CASSHPASAQFF.

This rearrangement joins TRBV7-8 to TRBJ2-7; D perhaps matches TRBD1 (5 bases). Germline-derived CDR1 and CDR2 are SGHVS and FQNEAQ. The germline V and J ends were trimmed by 3 bases and 4 bases, with 10 bases remaining between them. The CDR3 loop spans 13 amino acids. In nucleotides, the CDR3 is TGTGCCAGCAGCTTCGACCAGGGATACGAGCAGTACTTC. Translated: CASSFDQGYEQYF.

The V call is TRBV2, the J call TRBJ2-3; the D call may be TRBD1 or TRBD2 (6 bases each). Germline V CDR1 and CDR2: SNHLY, FYNNEI. V lost 2 bases and J 3 bases, leaving 24 bases between the germline ends. This CDR3 contains 19 residues. The CDR3 loop reads CASSESLWANRAGTDTQYF. The CDR3 region has the DNA TGTGCCAGCAGTGAAAGTTTATGGGCGAACAGGGCGGGGACAGATACGCAGTATTTT.

DNA of the CDR3: TGCGCCAGCAGCCAGTCCGGGACAGGGGTCGACGAGCAGTACTTC. It is translated as CASSQSGTGVDEQYF. This chain links TRBV4-1 with TRBJ2-7; 10 bases are shared with TRBD1. The CDR3 contains 15 residues. Unmatched junction bases numbered 7, after V lost 3 bases and J lost 5 bases. Germline V gives CDR1 MGHRA, CDR2 YSYEKL.

Only a few counts were recorded for this clone. V and J are TRBV5-1 and TRBJ1-2; 7 positions match TRBD1. V dropped 2 bases and J dropped 6; count of bases not matched to a gene: 10. CDR1 is SGHRS, CDR2 YFSETQ, per germline. The CDR3 sequence is 15 residues long. CDR3 sequence reads: CASSLLETGSHGYTF. The CDR3, as DNA: TGCGCCAGCAGCTTACTAGAGACAGGGTCACATGGCTACACCTTC. Complete variable domain (other parts from reference TRBV5-1 and TRBJ1-2): KAGVTQTPRYLIKTRGQQVTLSCSPISGHRSVSWYQQTPGQGLQFLFEYFSETQRNKGNFPGRFSGRQFSNSRSEMNVSTLELGDSALYLCASSLLETGSHGYTFGSGTRLTVV.

This clone showed up just a few times. The CDR3, as DNA: TGTGCCAGCAGTCGGCCGGGACCAGATAATTCACCCCTCCACTTT. Its translation is CASSRPGPDNSPLHF. The chain uses TRBV28 and TRBJ1-6; perhaps TRBD1 as D (5 bases). Trimming removed 5 bases at V and 5 bases at J, with 13 bases between. Germline-derived CDR1 and CDR2 are MDHEN and SYDVKM. The CDR3 is 15 residues long.

The genes are TRBV12-2 and TRBJ2-5; the D call in the table, TRBD1, was not verified against the DNA. TRBV12-2 is labeled a pseudogene. The CDR3 has 15 residues. The CDR3 here is CASRTRRDSQETQYF. CDR3 DNA: TGTGCAAGTCGCACGCGACGGGACAGCCAAGAGACCCAGTACTTC.

The V and J genes are TRBV7-9 and TRBJ1-1, with a tentative D call TRBD1 (5 bases). From germline, CDR1 is SEHNR and CDR2 FQNEAQ (reference sequence). Trimming took off 4 bases at V and 11 bases at J, with 23 bases between the two ends. The CDR3 is 15 residues long. The CDR3 region has the DNA TGTGCCAGCAGCTCTTCGAGATCAGACATCAACAGGGCTTTCTTT. Translating gives CASSSSRSDINRAFF.

The CDR3: CASSTGTGIYEQYF. In DNA, the CDR3 is TGTGCCAGCTCAACCGGGACAGGGATCTACGAGCAGTACTTC. V usage is TRBV18 and J usage is TRBJ2-7, with 9 bases that match TRBD1. This CDR3 contains 14 residues. V dropped 5 bases and J dropped 3; count of bases not matched to a gene: 5. Per germline, CDR1 KGHSH and CDR2 LQKENI.

The chain combines TRBV30 with TRBJ2-2; 7 bases are a match to TRBD1. The CDR3 sequence is 15 residues long. The V gene's germline CDR1 is GTSNPN and CDR2 SVGIG (reference sequence). V shed 0 bases and J 2 bases; nucleotides not matched to a gene: 3. The CDR3 region is CAWSVTGINTGELFF. For the CDR3, the DNA is TGTGCCTGGAGTGTGACAGGGATTAACACCGGGGAGCTGTTTTTT.

The count of this clone is one. The gene calls are TRBV11-3 and TRBJ2-1; D remains unclear. The V end lost 1 base, the J end lost 9 bases, and 13 bases lay between the germline ends. The CDR3 has 14 residues. The germline gives CDR1 SGHNT, CDR2 YENEEA. CDR3 in amino acids: CASSLAGLVAEQFF. The CDR3, as DNA: TGTGCCAGCAGCTTAGCAGGTTTAGTGGCTGAGCAGTTCTTC.

The chain links TRBV19 to TRBJ2-1; 8 bases are shared with TRBD1. Trimming removed 3 bases from V and 6 bases from J; junction bases left unmatched: 7. CDR3 length: 15 residues. CDR1 is LNHDA, CDR2 SQIVND, per germline (reference sequence). CDR3 protein: CASSMAQGAINEQFF. For the CDR3, the DNA is TGTGCCAGTAGTATGGCGCAGGGGGCGATCAATGAGCAGTTCTTC. Complete variable domain (other parts from reference TRBV19 and TRBJ2-1): DGGITQSPKYLFRKEGQNVTLSCEQNLNHDAMYWYRQDPGQGLRLIYYSQIVNDFQKGDIAEGYSVSREKKESFPLTVTSAQKNPTAFYLCASSMAQGAINEQFFGPGTRLTVL.

The chain combines TRBV9 with TRBJ2-1, with TRBD2 matching over 12 bases. With V trimmed by 0 bases and J by 9 bases, 4 bases remained unmatched. The length of the CDR3 is 15 residues. Germline V CDR1 and CDR2: SGDLS, YYNGEE. As DNA, the CDR3 is TGTGCCAGCAGCGTAGGGACTAGCGGGGCGACTGAGCAGTTCTTC. It is translated as CASSVGTSGATEQFF.

The gene calls are TRBV4-3 and TRBJ2-7, with 14 bases lining up with TRBD2. CDR3 length: 15 residues. Germline V gives CDR1 LGHNA, CDR2 YSLEER. V was pared by 4 bases and J by 3 bases, with 2 bases of the junction left unmatched. The DNA for the CDR3 is TGCGCCAGCAGCCCTGGGACTAGCGGGAGCTACGAGCAGTACTTC. Its translation: CASSPGTSGSYEQYF.

The V call is TRBV16, the J call TRBJ1-5, with D tentatively TRBD1 (6 bases). The CDR3 is 18 residues long. V was cut by 2 bases and J by 1 base, with 18 bases left in between. CDR1 KGHSY and CDR2 FQNENV come from the germline V gene. The CDR3, as DNA: TGTGCCAGCAGCCAAGCCGGGACATCCCGACTAAGCAATCAGCCCCAGCATTTT. Translation: CASSQAGTSRLSNQPQHF.

This chain joins TRBV27 and TRBJ2-7, with D possibly TRBD1 on 6 matching bases. The CDR3 is made up of 22 amino acids. V was clipped by 0 bases and J by 3 bases, with 33 bases between them. CDR1 MNHEY and CDR2 SMNVEV come from the germline V gene (reference sequence). The CDR3: CASSLSTGFNPTPRGPSYEQYF. The CDR3 DNA sequence: TGTGCCAGCAGTTTATCGACAGGTTTCAATCCAACCCCACGGGGTCCCAGCTACGAGCAGTACTTC.

V is TRBV18 and J is TRBJ2-7, with D possibly matching TRBD1 (5 bases). Germline V gives CDR1 KGHSH, CDR2 LQKENI. The CDR3 has 15 amino acids. The germline V and J ends were trimmed by 3 bases and 0 bases, with 12 bases remaining between them. The CDR3 sequence is CASSPIGHSSYEQYF. In nucleotides, the CDR3 is TGTGCCAGCTCACCCATCGGACATAGCTCCTACGAGCAGTACTTC. Complete variable domain (other parts from reference TRBV18 and TRBJ2-7): NAGVMQNPRHLVRRRGQEARLRCSPMKGHSHVYWYRQLPEEGLKFMVYLQKENIIDESGMPKERFSAEFPKEGPSILRIQQVVRGDSAAYFCASSPIGHSSYEQYFGPGTRLTVT.

The rearrangement joins TRBV7-2 to TRBJ1-4; D remains unclear. Germline loops: CDR1 SGHTA, CDR2 FQGNSA. The CDR3 runs to 18 residues. Trimming took 5 bases from V and 0 from J, leaving 19 bases between them. Here the CDR3 reads CASSKAPARQATNEKLFF. The CDR3 region has the DNA TGTGCCAGCAGCAAAGCCCCGGCCAGGCAAGCAACTAATGAAAAACTGTTTTTT.

This chain joins TRBV24-1 and TRBJ2-7; tentatively, D is TRBD2 (5 bases). Per germline, CDR1 KGHDR and CDR2 SFDVKD. CDR3 length equals 15 residues. V was clipped by 3 bases and J by 5 bases, with 16 bases between them. The CDR3 sequence: CATSDGTGRIHEQYF. CDR3 DNA: TGTGCCACCAGTGATGGAACGGGAAGAATCCACGAGCAGTACTTC.

This clone came up once. The J gene is TRBJ1-3, the V gene TRBV3-1 (or the pseudogene TRBV3-2); D possibly corresponds to TRBD1 (5 bases). V gave up 3 bases and J gave up 2 bases, with 11 bases separating them. Looked up from germline, CDR1 is LGHDT and CDR2 is YNNKEL (reference sequence). The CDR3 has 15 amino acids. The CDR3 nucleotides are TGTGCCAGCAGCCATGACGGGGGTCCTGGAAACACCATATATTTT. Amino acids: CASSHDGGPGNTIYF.

The V call is TRBV4-1, the J call TRBJ1-1; the D gene is possibly TRBD1 (5 bases). Between the trimmed V and J ends, which lost 2 bases and 4 bases, there was a span of 26 bases. Looked up from germline, CDR1 is MGHRA and CDR2 is YSYEKL. CDR3 length: 19 residues. The CDR3 protein is CASSQPGISVGGSSTEAFF. The CDR3, as DNA: TGCGCCAGCAGCCAACCAGGCATTTCCGTTGGGGGTAGTAGCACTGAAGCTTTCTTT.

The V gene is TRBV4-1, the J gene TRBJ2-1; D is unclear. The ends were cut back, 1 base at V and 8 bases at J, with 3 bases in the middle. Germline V gene lookup returns CDR1 MGHRA and CDR2 YSYEKL. The CDR3 contains 11 residues. Here the CDR3 DNA reads TGCGCCAGCAGCCAAGGGTATGAGCAGTTCTTC. It yields the protein CASSQGYEQFF.

The chain couples TRBV24-1 to TRBJ1-5; D might be TRBD1 (6 bases). This CDR3 contains 15 residues. From germline, CDR1 is KGHDR and CDR2 SFDVKD. The germline V and J ends were trimmed by 4 bases and 5 bases, with 14 bases remaining between them. CDR3 protein: CATSDPRGPYQPQHF. DNA for the CDR3: TGTGCCACCAGTGACCCCAGGGGACCCTATCAGCCCCAGCATTTT.

The genes are TRBV28 and TRBJ1-2, with TRBD1 matching over 7 bases. Germline values: CDR1 MDHEN, CDR2 SYDVKM. This CDR3 is built from 14 residues. V was clipped by 5 bases and J by 6 bases; unmatched bases: 9. This chain's CDR3 is CASSPQGEFHGYTF. The CDR3 DNA follows: TGTGCCAGCAGTCCCCAGGGGGAATTCCATGGCTACACCTTC.

The gene calls are TRBV11-2 and TRBJ2-1; unclear D gene. From germline, CDR1 is SGHAT and CDR2 FQNNGV. Deletions cut 1 base from V and 6 bases from J, with 10 bases between. There are 14 residues in the CDR3. CDR3 in DNA: TGTGCCAGCAGCTTAGCTCCCGGCCGCAATGAGCAGTTCTTC. Its protein is CASSLAPGRNEQFF.

This chain uses TRBV11-3 with TRBJ2-1, with D maybe TRBD1 (6 bases). The CDR3 spans 14 residues. The germline V gene has CDR1 SGHNT and CDR2 YENEEA. The V end was cut by 5 bases, the J end by 7 bases, with 15 bases between. CDR3 protein: CASSVTGTKNEQFF. The CDR3 bases are TGTGCCAGCAGCGTTACCGGGACAAAAAATGAGCAGTTCTTC.

The chain links TRBV5-1 to TRBJ2-5; 8 bases line up with TRBD2. Germline CDR1 SGHRS, CDR2 YFSETQ. The ends lost 0 bases at V and 2 bases at J; junction bases unmatched: 3. There are 15 residues in the CDR3. The CDR3 loop is CASSLVGTRQETQYF. CDR3 coding DNA: TGCGCCAGCAGCTTGGTTGGGACTAGACAAGAGACCCAGTACTTC.